Sequencing of this TCR beta chain was carried out in a study of T cells after yellow fever vaccination. Whole-study results and caveats: The study noted that FACS-sorted repertoires could contain abundant clonotypes contaminating from the bulk population. Booster sampling recovered most clones from primary vaccination (roughly 96% CD4, roughly 86% CD8).

5'RACE template switching added a universal primer site and UMIs to TCR cDNA. One entry per CDR3 protein results from TCRdb running MiXCR on the 5' RACE reads. The sample consists of about 46,000 distinct CDR3 sequences, more than 6% of them appearing once. Germline lookup yields CDR1 LNHDA and CDR2 SQIVND (reference sequence). CDR3 size: 16 residues. J lost 3 bases, V lost 7 bases, and 12 bases had no gene match. The sample consisted of PBMCs, either bulk or a sorted T-cell subset (CD4+, CD8+, memory, or dextramer-sorted; not recorded which), taken 45 days after the yellow fever booster vaccination. The V and J genes are TRBV19 and TRBJ2-4; 7 bases map to TRBD1. This receptor was obtained from a man aged 30-40 years who received the YFV17D yellow fever vaccine. CDR3 sequence reads: CASNPTGYQVKNIQYF. CDR3 nucleotides: TGTGCCAGTAACCCGACAGGGTATCAAGTCAAAAACATTCAGTACTTC.